Below are 17 T cell receptor beta chains sequenced from a single sample in a study of blood T cell repertoires in COVID-19 (dated by TCRdb to the early 2020s). Library prep was done by the immunoSEQ multiplex PCR assay. This is the immuneACCESS table as TCRdb keeps it, with only in-frame sequences that have V and J called. A part of the clones is gone; compared with another copy, unresolved V genes explain less than half, and the rest is unexplained. The sample table contains 13,000 to 15,000 clones; only one count was recorded for around 89% of them. 2.9% of the sample comes from the top ten. Input material: peripheral blood. Receptors originate from a human donor in a cohort sampled during active COVID-19.

The chain links TRBV11-2 to TRBJ1-1, with TRBD1 as a possible D gene (5 bases). The germline CDR1 and CDR2 sequences are SGHAT and FQNNGV. This CDR3 has 17 residues. V was cut by 0 bases and J by 3 bases, with 17 bases left in between. As DNA, the CDR3 is TGTGCCAGCAGCTTAGATCAAGTGGGGGGAAGTCACACTGAAGCTTTCTTT. It encodes CASSLDQVGGSHTEAFF.

This chain links TRBV21-1 with TRBJ2-5; TRBD1 is the table's D call, not checked against the DNA. TRBV21-1 is shown as a pseudogene. CDR3 length: 15 residues. The CDR3 protein is CASSNQRQEKETQYF. CDR3 coding DNA: TGTGCCAGCAGCAACCAACGACAGGAGAAGGAGACCCAGTACTTC.

The chain carries TRBV7-3 and TRBJ2-2; D not resolved. V was trimmed by 4 bases and J by 5 bases, leaving 17 bases between them. Germline loops: CDR1 SGHTA, CDR2 FQGTGA. CDR3 size: 16 residues. The CDR3 loop reads CASSSQAASRTGELFF. The CDR3 DNA follows: TGTGCCAGCAGCTCCCAGGCCGCATCTCGAACCGGGGAGCTGTTTTTT. The variable domain in full, completed from reference TRBV7-3 and TRBJ2-2, reads GAGVSQTPSNKVTEKGKYVELRCDPISGHTALYWYRQSLGQGPEFLIYFQGTGAADDSGLPNDRFFAVRPEGSVSTLKIQRTERGDSAVYLCASSSQAASRTGELFFGEGSRLTVL.

This chain uses TRBV5-1 with TRBJ1-1; the D is unclear. The CDR3 is made up of 12 amino acids. Germline-derived CDR1 and CDR2 are SGHRS and YFSETQ. Trimming removed 0 bases at V and 11 bases at J, with 11 bases between. CDR3 coding DNA: TGCGCCAGCAGCTTGGTTGGGGAGGGTGCTTTCTTT. Translating it yields CASSLVGEGAFF.

This chain uses TRBV5-4 with TRBJ2-7, with 10 bases lining up with TRBD2. V trimming: 3 bases; J trimming: 2 bases; junction bases outside the gene matches: 5. The germline CDR1 and CDR2 sequences are SGHNT and YYREEE (reference sequence). CDR3 length: 15 amino acids. CDR3 protein: CASSYGAGGPYEQYF. The CDR3 DNA reads as TGTGCCAGCAGCTATGGAGCGGGGGGGCCCTACGAGCAGTACTTC.

This clone was detected only a few times. This chain links TRBV19 with TRBJ1-5; 7 bases map to TRBD1. J gave up 3 bases and V 2 bases, and 1 base lay outside the gene matches. The CDR3 contains 14 residues. Germline CDR1 LNHDA, CDR2 SQIVND (reference sequence). DNA of the CDR3: TGTGCCAGTAGTATAACAGGGGCCAATCAGCCCCAGCATTTT. This encodes CASSITGANQPQHF.

This rearrangement joins TRBV24-1 to TRBJ2-3, with 9 bases aligning to TRBD2. The CDR3 runs to 16 residues. Losses at the gene ends were 5 bases for V and 0 bases for J; bases not matched to a gene: 5. Germline V CDR1 and CDR2: KGHDR, SFDVKD. In DNA, the CDR3 is TGTGCCACCAGTGCAACTAGCGGGTTGAGCACAGATACGCAGTATTTT. Amino acid sequence: CATSATSGLSTDTQYF.

The V and J genes are TRBV9 and TRBJ2-2; weak D call: TRBD1 (6 bases). CDR3 length equals 15 residues. V was trimmed by 6 bases and J by 0 bases, leaving 12 bases between them. Germline V gene sequence: CDR1 SGDLS, CDR2 YYNGEE. The CDR3 sequence is CASNSGHTNTGELFF. Here the CDR3 DNA reads TGTGCCAGCAACTCGGGACATACGAACACCGGGGAGCTGTTTTTT.

The V call is TRBV12-3 or TRBV12-4, the J call TRBJ2-3; D gene unclear. CDR3 length equals 12 residues. V lost 3 bases and J 5 bases, leaving 6 bases between the germline ends. The CDR3 DNA reads as TGTGCCAGCAGTTTGAGTAAAGATACGCAGTATTTT. Encoded protein: CASSLSKDTQYF.

The rearrangement uses TRBV6-2 or TRBV6-3 and TRBJ2-1, with 7 bases lining up with TRBD2. Germline CDR1 is MNHEY and CDR2 is SVGEGT. V shed 0 bases and J 4 bases; nucleotides not matched to a gene: 12. This CDR3 comprises 18 residues. The CDR3 nucleotides read TGTGCCAGCAGTTACTCTACTGGCCTAGCGGTCCAGTACAATGAGCAGTTCTTC. Its protein product is CASSYSTGLAVQYNEQFF.

The chain is built from TRBV6-2 or TRBV6-3 and TRBJ2-4; weak D call: TRBD2 (6 bases). Germline V gene lookup returns CDR1 MNHEY and CDR2 SVGEGT. The CDR3 length is 14 residues. V was clipped by 5 bases and J by 1 base, with 9 bases between them. The CDR3 region has the DNA TGTGCCAGCAGTGTGGCGGGGGCCAAAAACATTCAGTACTTC. It is translated as CASSVAGAKNIQYF.

The gene calls are TRBV18 and TRBJ2-3; 10 positions match TRBD2. V shed 2 bases and J 4 bases; nucleotides not matched to a gene: 15. CDR3 length: 19 amino acids. The germline gives CDR1 KGHSH, CDR2 LQKENI. The CDR3 reads CASSPVASGRGGRADTQYF. Written as DNA, the CDR3 is TGTGCCAGCTCACCAGTGGCTAGCGGGAGAGGAGGGCGTGCAGATACGCAGTATTTT.

The rearrangement uses TRBV7-2 and TRBJ2-3, with TRBD2 identical over 7 bases. With 5 bases clipped from V and 3 bases from J, the junction kept 8 bases outside the gene matches. Looked up from germline, CDR1 is SGHTA and CDR2 is FQGNSA. This CDR3 is built from 15 residues. CDR3: CASSRTGLETDTQYF. The CDR3 nucleotides read TGTGCCAGCAGCCGGACCGGACTAGAGACAGATACGCAGTATTTT.

V and J are TRBV5-1 and TRBJ1-4; 7 nucleotides line up with TRBD1. CDR1 is SGHRS and CDR2 is YFSETQ in the germline V gene. V was pared by 4 bases and J by 5 bases, with 8 bases of the junction left unmatched. The CDR3 spans 15 residues. The CDR3 is CASSAQTGPNEKLFF. Here the CDR3 DNA reads TGCGCCAGCAGCGCACAGACAGGGCCAAATGAAAAACTGTTTTTT.

The rearrangement uses TRBV18 and TRBJ2-1; 7 bases align to TRBD2. Looked up from germline, CDR1 is KGHSH and CDR2 is LQKENI. The CDR3 has 16 amino acids. Trimming at V came to 0 bases and at J to 0 bases, leaving 2 bases not matched to a gene. CDR3 sequence reads: CASSPPGGSSYNEQFF. For the CDR3, the DNA is TGTGCCAGCTCACCACCGGGCGGGAGCTCCTACAATGAGCAGTTCTTC.

The chain links TRBV6-2 or TRBV6-3 to TRBJ1-5; TRBD1 agrees at 8 bases. Unmatched junction bases numbered 5, after V lost 5 bases and J lost 2 bases. CDR1 is MNHEY and CDR2 is SVGEGT in the germline V gene. The CDR3 runs to 15 residues. The DNA of the CDR3 is TGTGCCAGCAGTACCGGACAGGGAGGCAATCAGCCCCAGCATTTT. Amino acids: CASSTGQGGNQPQHF.

The rearrangement joins TRBV18 to TRBJ2-1; no clear D. The CDR3 covers 14 residues. The germline V gene has CDR1 KGHSH and CDR2 LQKENI. Trimming took off 8 bases at V and 6 bases at J, with 17 bases between the two ends. DNA of the CDR3: TGTGCCAGCCTCGACTTAGTTACCATCAATGAGCAGTTCTTC. Encoded protein: CASLDLVTINEQFF.